Only one count was recorded for the clone carrying this TCR beta chain. Its antigen remains unknown. The data are from a study of cytomegalovirus exposure and HLA in healthy donors. Regarding the study as a whole: Usually a TCR sequence was rare, but some public TCRs were found in many donors. The authors listed 150 to 200 TCR beta chains as cytomegalovirus-associated. According to a subsequent analysis, TCR clusters identified in the first cohort showed a tendency to co-occur across the approximately 120 validation repertoires.

Germline lookup yields CDR1 SGDLS and CDR2 YYNGEE. The V gene end was trimmed by 0 bases and the J gene end by 6 bases; junction bases not matched to a gene: 2. CDR3 size: 15 residues. The donors were part of the validation cohort of 100 to 150 subjects. That cohort was separate from the first cohort, which comprised roughly 670 subjects. The data were produced by immunoSEQ multiplex PCR, yet TCRdb's version contains in-frame clones alone and is incomplete. The sample contains around 160,000 clones, approximately 86% of which appear only once. This chain uses TRBV9 with TRBJ2-2; TRBD2 aligns across 10 bases. The material sequenced was PBMCs. The TCR was taken from a man aged 30-40 years in good health and CMV-seropositive. The CDR3 loop is CASSVVAGGPGELFF. CDR3 bases: TGTGCCAGCAGCGTAGTAGCGGGGGGTCCCGGGGAGCTGTTTTTT.